The sequence of this T cell receptor beta chain was determined in a study of monozygotic twins with inflammatory bowel disease (dated by TCRdb to the late 2010s). About the study as a whole: The complete study included 28 monozygotic twin pairs: 19 IBD-discordant Danish pairs and nine German pairs, of which four were IBD-concordant and five were IBD-discordant. Each individual had, on average, about 151 000 unique TCRalpha sequences and 181 000 unique TCRbeta sequences available for analysis. The search for disease-associated traits relied mainly on comparing IBD patients with their genetically identical healthy co-twins within discordant pairs. Overall study results and their limits: Repertoire similarity did not differ between concordant and discordant twins, possibly due to limited statistical power. A decrease in TCRbeta repertoire diversity, as measured by inverse Simpson index, was observed in IBD patients compared with their healthy co-twins. The analysis was unable to tell different T cell subtypes apart. No single strong signal or clonotype linked to IBD turned up in the results, so the idea that one exists was not supported. Compared with healthy twins, IBD patients shared fewer clonotypes with other individuals, and the difference was most pronounced in patients with signs of disease activity. Differing immunosuppressive treatments among patients may have added background noise and inter-individual variability to the repertoires.

The library came from 5' RACE. Preparation of each TCR library used 3,000 to 3,500 ng of total RNA. For each sample, cDNA synthesis was carried out in eight separate reactions using SMARTScribe reverse transcriptase. Unique molecular identifiers containing a 6-nucleotide sample barcode were introduced through template switching during cDNA synthesis. Amplification of TCRalpha and TCRbeta cDNA involved two nested PCRs of about 15 and 9 cycles, and each PCR was followed by bead purification. Before amplification, cDNA was treated with uracil DNA-glycosylase and purified using the QIAquick PCR purification kit. In the second PCR, Illumina TruSeq-compatible adapters and sample-specific barcodes were added. Library quality and concentration were checked on TapeStation and Qubit, and libraries were pooled at roughly 5 ng each. The pooled libraries were sequenced with 2 x 100 bp reads and custom sequencing primers on an Illumina HiSeq2500 single-index Rapid Run. The paper's data handling went like this. MiGEC version 1.2.6 was used for UMI-based consensus assembly to correct PCR and sequencing errors. MiXCR version 2.1.1 was used to carry out V(D)J alignment, clonotype assembly and CDR3 extraction. To normalise gene usage, clonotype sharing and MAIT/NKT TCR abundance, the top 1000, 10 000 and 20 000 clonotypes in each sample were analysed. Diversity was computed as the inverse Simpson index with the vegan R package after downsampling to 27 000 UMIs. Statistical testing used paired Mann-Whitney U tests on the discordant twin pairs and applied Benjamini-Hochberg correction for multiple testing. Reprocessed by TCRdb, the reads give a single entry per CDR3 protein sequence, without DNA. The V and J calls and clone size come from TCRdb's table, not from the authors' own analysis. The sample table includes more than 300,000 distinct CDR3 sequences. The leading ten clones occupy 2% to 3% of the sample.

The CDR3, from cysteine to phenylalanine, totals 17 residues. This entry has no DNA. CDR1 and CDR2, per the germline V gene, are SGHTA and FQGTGA. Notes on this clonotype: Its antigen is not yet known.

A roughly 2.4 ml peripheral blood sample was drawn into PAXgene tubes per donor and stored at -80°C. Without T cell sorting, total RNA was isolated from whole blood using the PAXgene blood miRNA kit on an automated QIAcube. Peripheral blood from monozygotic twin pairs concordant or discordant for inflammatory bowel disease was subjected to deep TCRalpha and TCRbeta repertoire profiling with unique molecular barcoding. Smoking habits were recorded for all twin pairs, and each individual was classified as a current, former or never smoker. Sequencing input: blood. The receptor was derived from a human donor with ulcerative colitis or Crohn's disease, or a healthy co-twin of an affected twin (not recorded which). The chain uses TRBV7-3 and TRBJ2-3; the D call from TCRdb, TRBD1, cannot be confirmed without DNA. CDR3 sequence: CASSPSGGAFVTDTQYF.